The 23 T cell receptor beta chains below come from one sample, sequenced in a study of cytomegalovirus exposure and HLA in healthy donors (dated by TCRdb to about 2017). The library was built by means of the immunoSEQ multiplex PCR assay. For the multiplex PCR, a mixture combining 60 forward primers for TCR Vbeta segments and 13 reverse primers for TCR Jbeta segments was used. TCRdb limited this immuneACCESS table to in-frame rearrangements with V and J called. A share of clones is missing; checked studies link under half to unresolved V genes, and the rest is unexplained. This sample lists about 100,000 clones; roughly 80% were detected once. 2% to 2.5% of the sample lies in the top ten. The specimen was PBMCs. The origin of the receptors is a man aged 25-40 years in good health and CMV-seronegative.

CDR3 protein: CSVGSGNYEQYF. The CDR3 DNA is TGCAGCGTTGGCAGCGGAAACTACGAGCAGTACTTC. V and J are TRBV29-1 and TRBJ2-7; TRBD2 might be the D (5 bases). V lost 4 bases and J lost 3, with 10 bases in between. Germline CDR1 reads SQVTM; CDR2 reads ANQGSEA. This CDR3 is built from 12 residues.

The chain combines TRBV11-2 with TRBJ1-1, with a weak D call TRBD1 (6 bases). This CDR3 has 12 residues. V was shortened by 5 bases and J by 13 bases, with 17 bases between the two germline ends. Germline-derived CDR1 and CDR2 are SGHAT and FQNNGV. CDR3 protein: CASSPGGDTGFF. Written as DNA, the CDR3 is TGTGCCAGCAGCCCCGGTGGGGACACTGGTTTCTTT.

The chain joins TRBV11-1 to TRBJ1-1, with 7 bases lining up with TRBD1. The CDR3 has 13 amino acids. With V trimmed by 3 bases and J by 6 bases, 4 bases remained unmatched. Germline V CDR1 and CDR2: SGHAT, FQDESV (reference sequence). In nucleotides, the CDR3 is TGTGCCAGCAGCTTCTACAGGGGCGCTGAAGCTTTCTTT. Amino acids: CASSFYRGAEAFF.

The chain employs TRBV29-1 and TRBJ2-3, with 9 positions matching TRBD2. The length of the CDR3 is 14 residues. V shed 5 bases, J shed 3 bases, and the junction held 6 bases outside the gene matches. The V gene's germline CDR1 is SQVTM and CDR2 ANQGSEA. CDR3 amino acids: CSVPRGGATDTQYF. CDR3 nucleotide sequence: TGCAGCGTTCCTCGCGGGGGGGCGACAGATACGCAGTATTTT.

This chain links TRBV5-1 with TRBJ2-7; maybe TRBD2 (5 bases). Trimming took off 0 bases at V and 5 bases at J, with 12 bases between the two ends. In germline, CDR1 is SGHRS, CDR2 YFSETQ. The CDR3 extends over 14 amino acids. The CDR3 DNA is TGCGCCAGCAGCTTGGGGGAGAATGTCCACGAGCAGTACTTC. Its protein product is CASSLGENVHEQYF.

The gene calls are TRBV6-5 and TRBJ2-7; TRBD1 is a possible D gene (5 bases). The CDR3 contains 11 residues. With 6 bases removed from V and 3 bases from J, the gap between germline ends came to 6 bases. Germline CDR1 MNHEY, CDR2 SVGAGI. In DNA, the CDR3 is TGTGCCAGCAGAGACAGCTACGAGCAGTACTTC. Translated, it gives CASRDSYEQYF.

This clone appeared once. J is TRBJ2-7 and V is TRBV21-1; the table's D call, TRBD2, was not checked against the DNA. TRBV21-1 is annotated as a pseudogene. This CDR3 contains 17 residues. As DNA, the CDR3 is TGTGCCAGCACCATTCCCCCTTTTTGCAGGGAGGTCTACGAGCAGTACTTC. It specifies CASTIPPFCREVYEQYF.

This rearrangement joins TRBV4-1 to TRBJ2-1; D perhaps matches TRBD2 (5 bases). Germline assignment: CDR1 MGHRA and CDR2 YSYEKL. This CDR3 is 15 amino acids long. Trimming removed 3 bases from V and 5 bases from J, with 14 bases in between. CDR3 DNA: TGCGCCAGCAGCCACGGATCCGGAGGAGACAATGAGCAGTTCTTC. It specifies CASSHGSGGDNEQFF.

V usage is TRBV5-6 and J usage is TRBJ1-2; weak D call: TRBD1 (5 bases). The CDR3 contains 14 residues. Germline CDR1 is SGHDT and CDR2 is YYEEEE. With 1 base removed from V and 6 bases from J, the gap between germline ends came to 13 bases. The CDR3 loop is CASSLLGARDGYTF. In DNA form, the CDR3 reads TGTGCCAGCAGCTTGTTAGGGGCTAGGGATGGCTACACCTTC.

The table lists this clone with a count of one. V and J are TRBV28 and TRBJ2-1, with 16 bases matching TRBD2. Per the germline V gene, CDR1 is MDHEN and CDR2 is SYDVKM. Unmatched junction bases numbered 6, after V lost 10 bases and J lost 9 bases. The CDR3 sequence is 14 residues long. Here the CDR3 reads CANSGTSGRGEQFF. The CDR3 DNA is TGTGCCAACTCCGGGACTAGCGGGAGGGGTGAGCAGTTCTTC.

This chain connects TRBV9 to TRBJ2-7; 7 positions agree with TRBD1. After removal of 1 base from V and 7 bases from J, the junction contained 11 bases not matched to a gene. The CDR3 totals 15 residues. CDR1 and CDR2 (germline): SGDLS, YYNGEE. The CDR3, as DNA: TGTGCCAGCAGCGTACGTGGATCGGGACAGTCGGAGCAGTACTTC. Translated, it gives CASSVRGSGQSEQYF.

This clone is labeled medium-sized. The V call is TRBV4-2, the J call TRBJ2-1; 7 bases fit TRBD1. The CDR3 is 16 amino acids. With V trimmed by 2 bases and J by 6 bases, 10 bases remained unmatched. Germline V gives CDR1 LGHNA, CDR2 YNFKEQ. The CDR3 coding sequence is TGTGCCAGCAGCCAACCTACAGGGGAAGGGGGCAATGAGCAGTTCTTC. Translated, it gives CASSQPTGEGGNEQFF.

The rearrangement uses TRBV10-3 and TRBJ1-1; D is possibly TRBD1 (6 bases). Trimming cost V 10 bases and J 4 bases, with 13 bases left between them. The germline V gene encodes CDR1 ENHRY and CDR2 SYGVKD. CDR3 size: 12 residues. This chain's CDR3 is CATSQGSTEAFF. The CDR3 DNA reads as TGTGCCACCTCTCAGGGGAGCACTGAAGCTTTCTTT.

The chain has TRBV5-4 and TRBJ2-7; TRBD1 aligns across 8 bases. The CDR3 loop spans 15 amino acids. Germline CDR1 is SGHNT and CDR2 is YYREEE (reference sequence). Unmatched junction bases numbered 8, after V lost 3 bases and J lost 3 bases. The CDR3 nucleotides are TGTGCCAGCAGCTGGGGGTCCGGGACAGGCTACGAGCAGTACTTC. It translates to CASSWGSGTGYEQYF.

The J gene is TRBJ2-5, the V gene TRBV19; 7 bases fit TRBD2. Germline-derived CDR1 and CDR2 are LNHDA and SQIVND (reference sequence). J was trimmed by 3 bases and V by 7 bases; bases with no gene match: 8. The CDR3 has 14 amino acids. The CDR3 reads CASTWGGYEETQYF. The CDR3 DNA is TGTGCCAGTACTTGGGGGGGATACGAAGAGACCCAGTACTTC.

This clone was observed a handful of times. The rearrangement joins TRBV28 to TRBJ1-2; D remains unclear. Germline lookup yields CDR1 MDHEN and CDR2 SYDVKM. The CDR3 runs 10 residues. Trimming cost V 8 bases and J 6 bases, with 7 bases left between them. This chain's CDR3 is CASQRDGYTF. CDR3 bases: TGTGCCAGCCAACGGGATGGCTACACCTTC.

The chain uses TRBV14 and TRBJ1-1, with D unclear. Trimming left V 3 bases short and J 3 bases short, with 8 bases between. Germline CDR1 reads SGHDN; CDR2 reads FVKESK. The CDR3 is made up of 13 amino acids. The CDR3 coding sequence is TGTGCCAGCAGCCAGCATACTTACACTGAAGCTTTCTTT. Amino acids: CASSQHTYTEAFF.

The chain joins TRBV2 to TRBJ1-6, with D unclear. CDR1 and CDR2 (germline): SNHLY, FYNNEI. The CDR3 is 17 amino acids. Trimming left V 3 bases short and J 2 bases short, with 14 bases between. Written as DNA, the CDR3 is TGTGCCAGCAGTGAGAAGGGTCTCGGGGCCTATAATTCACCCCTCCACTTT. This encodes CASSEKGLGAYNSPLHF.

CDR3 DNA: TGCGCCAGCAGCCAAGAACTAGCTCCAGATACGCAGTATTTT. This codes for CASSQELAPDTQYF. The chain employs TRBV4-1 and TRBJ2-3; D perhaps matches TRBD2 (6 bases). Germline V gene lookup returns CDR1 MGHRA and CDR2 YSYEKL. Trimming took 0 bases from V and 4 from J, leaving 8 bases between them. The CDR3 is made up of 14 amino acids.

The chain is built from TRBV30 and TRBJ1-1; TRBD1 might be the D (6 bases). Germline V gene sequence: CDR1 GTSNPN, CDR2 SVGIG (reference sequence). The CDR3 extends over 12 amino acids. Trimming cost V 2 bases and J 5 bases, with 9 bases left between them. The CDR3 reads CAWSLQGTEAFF. The CDR3 nucleotides read TGTGCCTGGAGTCTGCAGGGGACTGAAGCTTTCTTT.

The chain carries TRBV6-5 and TRBJ2-4, with 9 bases identical to TRBD1. With V trimmed by 10 bases and J by 4 bases, 5 bases remained unmatched. Germline CDR1 reads MNHEY; CDR2 reads SVGAGI. This CDR3 contains 13 residues. The CDR3, as DNA: TGTGCCACCACCGACAGGGGGAAAAACATTCAGTACTTC. Protein product: CATTDRGKNIQYF.

This clone occurred once. This sequence joins TRBV15 and TRBJ1-2; no definite D call. In germline, CDR1 is LNHNV, CDR2 YYDKDF (reference sequence). CDR3 length equals 15 residues. Trimming cost V 0 bases and J 4 bases, with 12 bases left between them. The CDR3 DNA reads TGTGCCACCAGCAGAGATCGGTCATCGGTCTATGGCTACACCTTC. Translated, it gives CATSRDRSSVYGYTF.

This clone turned up a few times. The chain is built from TRBV6-4 and TRBJ2-3, with TRBD2 matching 9 bases. The V gene's germline CDR1 is MRHNA and CDR2 SNTAGT. This CDR3 has 15 residues. The V gene end was trimmed by 5 bases and the J gene end by 4 bases; junction bases not matched to a gene: 7. The CDR3 protein is CASSPGLAGADTQYF. Written as DNA, the CDR3 is TGTGCCAGCAGTCCGGGACTAGCTGGGGCAGATACGCAGTATTTT.